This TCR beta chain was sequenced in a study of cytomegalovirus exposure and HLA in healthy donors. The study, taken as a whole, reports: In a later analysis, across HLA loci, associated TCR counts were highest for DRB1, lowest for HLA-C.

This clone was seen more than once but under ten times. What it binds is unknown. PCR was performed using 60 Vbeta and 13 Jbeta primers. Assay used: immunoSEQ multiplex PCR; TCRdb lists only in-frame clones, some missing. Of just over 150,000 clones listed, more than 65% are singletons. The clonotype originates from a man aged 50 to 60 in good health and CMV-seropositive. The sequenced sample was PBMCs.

Written as DNA, the CDR3 is TGTGCCGGTTCCCGACAGGGATCGGTAGAGACCCAGTACTTC. It codes for CAGSRQGSVETQYF. The chain carries TRBV5-5 and TRBJ2-5; 7 nucleotides match TRBD1. CDR1 is SGHKS and CDR2 is YYEKEE in the germline V gene (reference sequence). CDR3 length: 14 amino acids. V shed 10 bases, J shed 4 bases, and the junction held 13 bases outside the gene matches.